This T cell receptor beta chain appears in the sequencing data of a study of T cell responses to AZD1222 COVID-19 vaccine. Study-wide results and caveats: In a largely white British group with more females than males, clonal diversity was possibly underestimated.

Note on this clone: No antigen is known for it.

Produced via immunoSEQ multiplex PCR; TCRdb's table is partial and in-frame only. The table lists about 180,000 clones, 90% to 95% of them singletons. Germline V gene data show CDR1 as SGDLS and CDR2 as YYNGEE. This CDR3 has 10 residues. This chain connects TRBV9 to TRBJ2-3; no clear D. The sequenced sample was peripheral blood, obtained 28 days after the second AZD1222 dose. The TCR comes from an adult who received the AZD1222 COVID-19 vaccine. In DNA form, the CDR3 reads TGTGTGCCATCCACAGATACGCAGTATTTT. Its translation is CVPSTDTQYF.